The 21 T cell receptor beta chains reported below all come from one sample, sequenced in a study of blood T cells in healthy people across ages (dated by TCRdb to 2013 to 2016). The protocol used for the library was 5' RACE. Sequenced using an Illumina HiSeq 2500. A second roughly 6 to 12 cycle PCR used a sample-barcoded 5' primer and a J-beta primer mix. TCRdb redid the processing of the public reads, applying fastp at Q25 and MiXCR, and retained in-frame beta chains. Here each entry gathers all rows of one CDR3 protein and keeps the most common genes and DNA. This sample gives 1.5 million to 2 million distinct CDR3 sequences in total; around 36% of them show up just once. The ten biggest clones cover 11% of the sample. Sequencing was carried out using blood. Receptors originate from a woman aged 25 to 45 in good health.

The gene calls are TRBV2 and TRBJ2-3; 7 bases map to TRBD1. CDR3 size: 16 residues. From germline, CDR1 is SNHLY and CDR2 FYNNEI. Losses at the gene ends were 3 bases for V and 3 bases for J; bases not matched to a gene: 9. The CDR3 DNA sequence: TGTGCCAGCAGTGACTACCCAGGGGGTGGAACAGATACGCAGTATTTT. Its translation: CASSDYPGGGTDTQYF. Variable domain in full (rest from reference TRBV2 and TRBJ2-3): EPEVTQTPSHQVTQMGQEVILRCVPISNHLYFYWYRQILGQKVEFLVSFYNNEISEKSEIFDDQFSVERPDGSNFTLKIRSTKLEDSAMYFCASSDYPGGGTDTQYFGPGTRLTVL.

The rearrangement joins TRBV27 to TRBJ2-4; 15 nucleotides agree with TRBD2. Germline assignment: CDR1 MNHEY and CDR2 SMNVEV (reference sequence). Trimming at V came to 5 bases and at J to 0 bases, leaving 8 bases not matched to a gene. The CDR3 has 19 amino acids. CDR3: CASSPGLAGGPKAKNIQYF. In DNA form, the CDR3 reads TGTGCCAGCAGTCCAGGACTAGCGGGAGGGCCGAAAGCCAAAAACATTCAGTACTTC.

The chain has TRBV20-1 and TRBJ1-2; 7 bases map to TRBD1. The CDR3 totals 13 residues. Germline V gene sequence: CDR1 DFQATT, CDR2 SNEGSKA (reference sequence). CDR3 nucleotides: TGCAATGCCACGACAGGGACCGACTATGGCTACACCTTC. Translation gives CNATTGTDYGYTF.

J is TRBJ1-3 and V is TRBV24-1; no definite D call. Trimming cost V 4 bases and J 4 bases, with 4 bases left between them. This CDR3 is built from 12 residues. Germline V gives CDR1 KGHDR, CDR2 SFDVKD. The CDR3 loop reads CATSEEGNTIYF. The CDR3, as DNA: TGTGCCACCAGTGAGGAGGGAAACACCATATATTTT.

The chain employs TRBV20-1 and TRBJ1-2; D is uncertain. This CDR3 has 12 residues. Trimming took 5 bases from V and 8 from J, leaving 15 bases between them. Germline CDR1 DFQATT, CDR2 SNEGSKA (reference sequence). CDR3 in amino acids: CSAPGWPDGYTF. The CDR3 nucleotides read TGCAGTGCTCCCGGATGGCCTGACGGCTACACCTTC.

This clonotype turned up a few times. The genes are TRBV7-3 and TRBJ2-3; D not resolved. With 6 bases removed from V and 5 bases from J, the gap between germline ends came to 12 bases. The CDR3 runs to 13 residues. Germline CDR1 and CDR2: SGHTA and FQGTGA. The chain's CDR3 is CASSRISGDTQYF. CDR3 nucleotide sequence: TGTGCCAGCAGTCGGATCTCTGGAGATACGCAGTATTTT. Filled out from reference TRBV7-3 and TRBJ2-3, the complete variable domain reads GAGVSQTPSNKVTEKGKYVELRCDPISGHTALYWYRQSLGQGPEFLIYFQGTGAADDSGLPNDRFFAVRPEGSVSTLKIQRTERGDSAVYLCASSRISGDTQYFGPGTRLTVL.

The chain employs TRBV27 and TRBJ1-6; 9 nucleotides agree with TRBD1. The CDR3 totals 15 residues. Trimming at V came to 4 bases and at J to 10 bases, leaving 8 bases not matched to a gene. CDR1 and CDR2 (germline): MNHEY, SMNVEV (reference sequence). The CDR3, as DNA: TGTGCCAGCAGTTGGGACAGGGAGGCGCGATCACCCCTCCACTTT. Its translation: CASSWDREARSPLHF.

This chain connects TRBV5-1 to TRBJ2-1; D remains ambiguous. The CDR3 runs to 15 residues. Trimming stripped 0 bases from V and 5 bases from J, with 12 bases between. The V gene's germline CDR1 is SGHRS and CDR2 YFSETQ. The CDR3 DNA is TGCGCCAGCAGCTTGGCCCCACTTACAAACAATGAGCAGTTCTTC. Protein product: CASSLAPLTNNEQFF.

The chain couples TRBV7-9 to TRBJ2-7; no reliable D call. The CDR3 extends over 13 amino acids. V lost 2 bases to trimming and J lost 5 bases, with 10 bases between them. Germline-derived CDR1 and CDR2 are SEHNR and FQNEAQ (reference sequence). In DNA, the CDR3 is TGTGCCAGCAGCTTATCGTCGTCCCACGAGCAGTACTTC. It yields the protein CASSLSSSHEQYF.

This clonotype was detected only a few times. V usage is TRBV19 and J usage is TRBJ2-7; D is perhaps TRBD1 or TRBD2 (6 bases each). Germline V gene data show CDR1 as LNHDA and CDR2 as SQIVND (reference sequence). The CDR3 is made up of 15 amino acids. The V end was cut by 4 bases, the J end by 5 bases, with 18 bases between. In DNA form, the CDR3 reads TGTGCCAGTAGTACCTCACGGAGGGGGTACCACGAGCAGTACTTC. Encoded protein: CASSTSRRGYHEQYF.

The rearrangement links TRBV20-1 to TRBJ1-2; 7 bases are a match to TRBD1. The germline V gene encodes CDR1 DFQATT and CDR2 SNEGSKA (reference sequence). The CDR3 is 15 residues long. V dropped 0 bases and J dropped 8; count of bases not matched to a gene: 12. CDR3 bases: TGCAGTGCTAGAGACGCGAGAGAGGGGGCGCGGGGCTACACCTTC. Translation gives CSARDAREGARGYTF.

This sequence joins TRBV10-3 and TRBJ2-1, with TRBD2 as a possible D gene (5 bases). The CDR3 length is 13 residues. Trimming removed 3 bases from V and 8 bases from J, with 11 bases in between. Looked up from germline, CDR1 is ENHRY and CDR2 is SYGVKD. CDR3 region: CAISELVEHEQFF. The CDR3 DNA reads as TGTGCCATCAGTGAACTAGTAGAACATGAGCAGTTCTTC.

The chain joins TRBV6-5 to TRBJ2-2, with D uncertain. V shed 6 bases and J shed 5 bases, with 10 bases lying between them. CDR1 is MNHEY, CDR2 SVGAGI, per germline. This CDR3 contains 13 residues. CDR3 protein: CASRPRGTGELFF. CDR3 nucleotides: TGTGCCAGCAGACCTCGAGGAACCGGGGAGCTGTTTTTT.

There are many counts of this clonotype. V is TRBV12-3 or TRBV12-4 and J is TRBJ1-2; D possibly corresponds to TRBD1 (6 bases). The CDR3 is made up of 14 amino acids. The germline V and J ends were trimmed by 5 bases and 6 bases, with 16 bases remaining between them. The DNA for the CDR3 is TGTGCCAGCAGTGCCCGGGTGGGGGGCCATGGCTACACCTTC. Encoded protein: CASSARVGGHGYTF.

To note about this clonotype: A read error may account for a junction end that differs from germline. The CDR3 loop reads CASNLGVSGGTDTQYF. DNA for the CDR3: TGTGCCAGCAACTTGGGGGTTAGCGGGGGCACAGATACGCAGTATTTT. V is TRBV5-5 and J is TRBJ2-3; 8 bases are shared with TRBD2. Germline loops: CDR1 SGHKS, CDR2 YYEKEE (reference sequence). The CDR3 contains 16 residues.

The V gene is TRBV6-4, the J gene TRBJ2-3, with 7 positions matching TRBD2. The CDR3 contains 14 residues. The junction had 3 bases not matched to a gene; V was cut back by 4 bases and J by 2 bases. CDR1 MRHNA and CDR2 SNTAGT come from the germline V gene. The CDR3 here is CASSASGLTDTQYF. For the CDR3, the DNA is TGTGCCAGCAGTGCTAGCGGACTCACAGATACGCAGTATTTT.

V is TRBV5-6 and J is TRBJ2-1, with a tentative D call TRBD2 (5 bases). The V gene lost 7 bases and the J gene lost 8 bases, with 10 bases spanning the gap. CDR1 is SGHDT and CDR2 is YYEEEE in the germline V gene. The CDR3 is 11 amino acids. Here the CDR3 DNA reads TGTGCCAGCGGAACGAGGGATGAGCAGTTCTTC. This gives the protein CASGTRDEQFF.

The chain joins TRBV29-1 to TRBJ1-2; possible D gene TRBD1, 6 bases. This CDR3 comprises 14 residues. Trimming removed 5 bases at V and 4 bases at J, with 17 bases between. The germline V gene encodes CDR1 SQVTM and CDR2 ANQGSEA. The CDR3 DNA sequence: TGCAGCGTTAGGGGGGGCTGGGTTGGCTATGGCTACACCTTC. Amino acid sequence: CSVRGGWVGYGYTF.

About this clonotype itself: A read error may explain this, as a much larger clone is one base away. This chain connects TRBV29-1 to TRBJ2-5; D may be TRBD2 (6 bases). Germline CDR1 reads SQVTM; CDR2 reads ANQGSEA. The CDR3 totals 14 residues. Deletions cut 3 bases from V and 11 bases from J, with 22 bases between. The CDR3 coding sequence is TGCAGCGTTGACTACGGGAGAGGGCACAATGAGCAGTACTTC. Translation: CSVDYGRGHNEQYF. Variable domain in full (rest from reference TRBV29-1 and TRBJ2-5): SAVISQKPSRDICQRGTSLTIQCQVDSQVTMMFWYRQQPGQSLTLIATANQGSEATYESGFVIDKFPISRPNLTFSTLTVSNMSPEDSSIYLCSVDYGRGHNEQYFGPGTRLLVL.

As concerns this clonotype: At one boundary the junction diverges from the germline segment, which might be a read error. This chain joins TRBV5-1 and TRBJ2-5; TRBD2 matches 9 bases. The CDR3 runs 15 residues. CDR1 and CDR2 (germline): SGHRS, YFSETQ. CDR3 coding DNA: TGTGCCAGCAGCTTAGGGAGCGGGGGGCAAGAGACCCAGTACTTC. It yields the protein CASSLGSGGQETQYF.

This clonotype is a singleton in its sample. Since a much larger clone is just one base distant, this may be a read error. The chain combines TRBV7-9 with TRBJ2-1, with a weak D call TRBD2 (6 bases). CDR3 length: 13 amino acids. The germline V gene encodes CDR1 SEHNR and CDR2 FQNEAQ (reference sequence). Trimming left V 1 base short and J 13 bases short, with 14 bases between. The CDR3 DNA reads as TGTGCCAGCAGCTTAGTTCCGGGGGAGACCCAGTTCTTC. It translates to CASSLVPGETQFF.